A single T cell receptor (beta chain) is shown here with its context. Antigen: not known. Produced via immunoSEQ multiplex PCR; TCRdb's table is partial and in-frame only. The sample holds around 25,000 clones, approximately 73% seen once. ViraFEST used viral peptide pools to expand antigen-specific CD4+ T cells before sequencing. On roughly day 10 of culture, CD4+ T cells were separated out. Nobody among the vaccine recipients had prior SARS-CoV-2 infection (nucleocapsid antibodies were negative). The CDR3 contains 16 residues. Unmatched junction bases numbered 13, after V lost 3 bases and J lost 4 bases. Looked up from germline, CDR1 is GTSNPN and CDR2 is SVGIG (reference sequence). These data are taken from a study of vaccination effects on CD4 cells after COVID-19.

The chain employs TRBV30 and TRBJ1-1, with 8 bases lining up with TRBD1. The sequence derives from a human donor who received a COVID-19 vaccine. The input for sequencing was CD4+ T cells from PBMCs cultured with SARS-CoV-2 spike peptides, taken before COVID-19 vaccination. CDR3 residues: CAWRKGQVVRGTEAFF. CDR3 nucleotides: TGTGCCTGGAGAAAGGGACAGGTGGTAAGGGGCACTGAAGCTTTCTTT.